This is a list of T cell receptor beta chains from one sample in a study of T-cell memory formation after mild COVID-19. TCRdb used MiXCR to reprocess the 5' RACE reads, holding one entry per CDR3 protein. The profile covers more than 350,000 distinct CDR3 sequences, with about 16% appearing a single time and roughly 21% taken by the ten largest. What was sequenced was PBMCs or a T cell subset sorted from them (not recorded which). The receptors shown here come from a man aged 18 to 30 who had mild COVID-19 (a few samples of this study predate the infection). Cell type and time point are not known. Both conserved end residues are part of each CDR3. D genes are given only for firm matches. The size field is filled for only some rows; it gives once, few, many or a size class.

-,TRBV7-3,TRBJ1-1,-,TGTGCCAGCAGCTCCGGGACTCTGAACGAGGCTTTCTTT,CASSSGTLNEAFF
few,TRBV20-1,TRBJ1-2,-,TGCAGTGCTAGACCCCAGGTGCTTGATGGCTACACCTTC,CSARPQVLDGYTF
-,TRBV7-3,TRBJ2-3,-,TGTGCCAGCAGCTTAACGGGACGCCACACAGATACGCAGTATTTT,CASSLTGRHTDTQYF
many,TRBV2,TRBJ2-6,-,TGTGCCAGCAGTGAAGGGGGCAGCTCCTCTGGGGCCAACGTCCTGACTTTC,CASSEGGSSSGANVLTF
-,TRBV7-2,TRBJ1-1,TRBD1,TGTGCCAGCAGCCATAGAAAGGGGGCGAACACTGAAGCTTTCTTT,CASSHRKGANTEAFF
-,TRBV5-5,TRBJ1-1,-,TGTGCCAGCAGCTGGGCTTCGGAGTTAAACACTGAAGCTTTCTTT,CASSWASELNTEAFF
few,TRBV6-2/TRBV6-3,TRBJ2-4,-,TGTGCCAGCCTTTCCACACTCAAAAACATTCAGTACTTC,CASLSTLKNIQYF
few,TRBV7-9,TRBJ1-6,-,TGTGCCAGCAGCTTACTTATTGATTGGACACCCCTCCACTTT,CASSLLIDWTPLHF
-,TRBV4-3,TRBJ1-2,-,TGCGCCAGCAGCCCTCACCGGTATGAAAACTATGGCTACACCTTC,CASSPHRYENYGYTF
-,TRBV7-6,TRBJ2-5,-,TGTGCCAGCAGTCAAGTATTGCTAGGGGAGACCCAGTACTTC,CASSQVLLGETQYF